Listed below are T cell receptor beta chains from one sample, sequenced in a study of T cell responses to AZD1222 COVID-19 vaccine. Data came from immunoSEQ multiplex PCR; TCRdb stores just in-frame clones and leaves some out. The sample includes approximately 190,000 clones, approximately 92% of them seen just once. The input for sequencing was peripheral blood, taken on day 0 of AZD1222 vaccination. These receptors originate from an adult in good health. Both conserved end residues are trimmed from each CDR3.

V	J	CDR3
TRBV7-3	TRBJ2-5	ASSLRGGHLLETQY
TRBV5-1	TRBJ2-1	ASSFLRSPPSNEQF
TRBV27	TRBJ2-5	ASSLSQISETQY
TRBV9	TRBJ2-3	ASSVLSSGGADTQY
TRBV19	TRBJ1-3	ASSTGASGNTIY
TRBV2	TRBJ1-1	ASRFSESNTEAF
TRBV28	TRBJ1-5	ASRPRGRGGEGWSQPQH
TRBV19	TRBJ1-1	ASKPPVGGMNTEAF
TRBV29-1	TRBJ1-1	SVEGRTLNTEAF
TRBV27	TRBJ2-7	ASSKTSGRYEQY
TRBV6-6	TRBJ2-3	ASSPRPRERADTQY
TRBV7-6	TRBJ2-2	ASSLERVTGELF
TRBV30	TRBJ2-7	AWSIRGVGLYEQY
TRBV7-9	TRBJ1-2	ASSHGTGKTMGYT
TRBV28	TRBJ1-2	ASSLPPDTGAVGYT
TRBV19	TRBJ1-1	ASYVTGGTEAF
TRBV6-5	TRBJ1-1	ASIAQGQGTEAF
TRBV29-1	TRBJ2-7	SYSGQVSYEQY
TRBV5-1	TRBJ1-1	ASSLWANLNTEAF
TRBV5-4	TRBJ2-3	ASSLVSGGDRDTQY
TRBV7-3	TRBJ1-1	ASSLSGTKMNTEAF
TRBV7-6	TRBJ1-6	ASSLRVSGNSPLH
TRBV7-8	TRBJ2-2	ASSLGRDGELF
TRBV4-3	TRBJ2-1	ASSQDHQADEQF
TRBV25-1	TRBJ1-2	ASTQGTANYGYT
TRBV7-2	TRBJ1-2	ASSLARAAGYT
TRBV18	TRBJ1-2	ASSPLGGGYT
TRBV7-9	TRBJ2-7	ASSSDSYYEQY
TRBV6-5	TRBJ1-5	ASRLSSNQPQH
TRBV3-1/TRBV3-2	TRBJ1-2	ASSPSKYGYT
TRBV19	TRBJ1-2	ASRSDRVGYT
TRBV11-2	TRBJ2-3	ASSPTDTQY
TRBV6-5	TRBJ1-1	ASSYLSGAETEAF
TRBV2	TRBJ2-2	ASKMDSTFNTGELF
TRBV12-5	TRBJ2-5	ASGPFSETQY
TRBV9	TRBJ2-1	ASSVGRGEQF
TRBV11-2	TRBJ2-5	ASSLDSARQGTQY
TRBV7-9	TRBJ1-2	ASSLGDGNYGYT
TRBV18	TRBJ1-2	ASSFGSPSYGYT
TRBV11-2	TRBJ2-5	ASNHQGETQY
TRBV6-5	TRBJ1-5	ASRISGGWQPQH
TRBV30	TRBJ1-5	AWSVRTGRLQPQH
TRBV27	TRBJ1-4	ASSPSRQNEKLF
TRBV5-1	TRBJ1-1	ASSLRQMDTEAF
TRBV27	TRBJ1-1	ASGPYWDRLNTEAF
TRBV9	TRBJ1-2	ASTGAGVTGYGYT
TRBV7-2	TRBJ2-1	ASSLNGGYEQF
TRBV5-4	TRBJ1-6	ASSFQGTLGTPLH
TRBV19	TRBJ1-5	ASGRIGGSRNSNQPQH
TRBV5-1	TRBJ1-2	ASSLDRSYGYT
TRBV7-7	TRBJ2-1	ASSLNPAESNEQF
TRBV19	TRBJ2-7	ASSIPLGGTSYEQY
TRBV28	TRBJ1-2	ASSSQQGGYGYT